Following are 14 T cell receptor beta chains from one sample sequenced in a study of cytomegalovirus exposure and HLA in healthy donors. PCR was performed using 60 Vbeta and 13 Jbeta primers. Sequenced by immunoSEQ multiplex PCR; TCRdb stores in-frame clones only, minus some. The sample lists tens of thousands of clones; 7.5% to 8.5% were seen once. The sequencing sample was made of PBMCs. The source of these receptors is a man aged 50-59 years in good health and CMV-seronegative.

In this sample, this clone turned up a few times. The J gene is TRBJ1-1, the V gene TRBV19, with 10 bases aligning to TRBD1. Germline values: CDR1 LNHDA, CDR2 SQIVND (reference sequence). Losses at the gene ends were 4 bases for V and 10 bases for J; bases not matched to a gene: 3. The length of the CDR3 is 12 residues. CDR3 in amino acids: CASSRQGAGAFF. The DNA for the CDR3 is TGTGCCAGTAGTAGACAGGGGGCCGGAGCTTTCTTT.

The chain is built from TRBV9 and TRBJ1-2, with no clear D. The CDR3 extends over 16 amino acids. Germline lookup yields CDR1 SGDLS and CDR2 YYNGEE. V dropped 0 bases and J dropped 2 bases, with 14 bases sitting between them. The CDR3 region is CASSVAPQPQNYGYTF. CDR3 DNA sequence: TGTGCCAGCAGCGTAGCCCCACAGCCACAGAACTATGGCTACACCTTC.

The sample holds a few counts of this clone. The V and J genes are TRBV7-9 and TRBJ2-5; D perhaps matches TRBD1 (5 bases). The ends were cut back, 2 bases at V and 2 bases at J, with 12 bases in the middle. The CDR3 contains 15 residues. Germline-derived CDR1 and CDR2 are SEHNR and FQNEAQ (reference sequence). CDR3 residues: CASSLRGQAQETQYF. The CDR3, as DNA: TGTGCCAGCAGCTTACGCGGACAAGCACAAGAGACCCAGTACTTC. Drawing the rest from reference TRBV7-9 and TRBJ2-5, the complete variable domain is DTGVSQNPRHKITKRGQNVTFRCDPISEHNRLYWYRQTLGQGPEFLTYFQNEAQLEKSRLLSDRFSAERPKGSFSTLEIQRTEQGDSAMYLCASSLRGQAQETQYFGPGTRLLVL.

V gene TRBV27 combines with J gene TRBJ2-7, with 9 bases identical to TRBD1. The germline V gene encodes CDR1 MNHEY and CDR2 SMNVEV (reference sequence). CDR3 size: 15 residues. The ends lost 4 bases at V and 3 bases at J; junction bases unmatched: 7. The CDR3 region has the DNA TGTGCCAGCAGTTACTTGGGACAGGGTAGCTACGAGCAGTACTTC. This gives the protein CASSYLGQGSYEQYF.

V gene TRBV11-1 combines with J gene TRBJ2-1; possible D gene TRBD1, 6 bases. The V end was cut by 5 bases, the J end by 1 base, with 12 bases between. Germline CDR1 is SGHAT and CDR2 is FQDESV (reference sequence). The CDR3 extends over 15 amino acids. Here the CDR3 reads CASSHRVGSYNEQFF. CDR3 in DNA: TGTGCCAGCAGCCACAGGGTCGGTTCCTACAATGAGCAGTTCTTC.

Only a few counts were recorded for this clone. The rearrangement links TRBV28 to TRBJ1-1; the D is unclear. Germline V gene data show CDR1 as MDHEN and CDR2 as SYDVKM. V was clipped by 5 bases and J by 8 bases, with 15 bases between them. CDR3 length equals 13 residues. The CDR3 DNA reads TGTGCCAGCAGTCCGCTTTTCGGGGTAGAAGCTTTCTTT. Amino acid sequence: CASSPLFGVEAFF.

The V and J genes are TRBV5-1 and TRBJ1-2; 7 bases are shared with TRBD1. This CDR3 is built from 13 residues. Germline values: CDR1 SGHRS, CDR2 YFSETQ. V trimming: 4 bases; J trimming: 7 bases; junction bases outside the gene matches: 7. CDR3 residues: CASSPQNRGGYTF. DNA of the CDR3: TGCGCCAGCAGCCCCCAAAACAGGGGTGGCTACACCTTC.

The chain recombines TRBV28 with TRBJ1-3; D is unresolved. In germline, CDR1 is MDHEN, CDR2 SYDVKM. Trimming took 6 bases from V and 4 from J, leaving 7 bases between them. The CDR3 has 12 amino acids. CDR3 bases: TGTGCCAGCAGCCGGGAGGGAAACACCATATATTTT. Protein sequence: CASSREGNTIYF.

This chain connects TRBV19 to TRBJ2-7; 12 bases match TRBD1. The CDR3 is 15 amino acids. CDR1 is LNHDA, CDR2 SQIVND, per germline (reference sequence). V dropped 4 bases and J dropped 1; count of bases not matched to a gene: 2. In DNA, the CDR3 is TGTGCCAGTAGTAGGGGACAGGGGGCGTCCTACGAGCAGTACTTC. It specifies CASSRGQGASYEQYF.

This clone has just a few counts. This chain uses TRBV5-4 with TRBJ2-7, with D perhaps TRBD2 (6 bases). V was clipped by 0 bases and J by 2 bases, with 15 bases between them. The CDR3 is 16 residues long. Germline CDR1 is SGHNT and CDR2 is YYREEE (reference sequence). The CDR3 DNA reads TGTGCCAGCAGCTTGGGGCGCGGTGGGGGGACCTACGAGCAGTACTTC. As protein: CASSLGRGGGTYEQYF.

The V gene is TRBV5-1, the J gene TRBJ1-2; 7 bases match TRBD1. Trimming at V came to 4 bases and at J to 1 base, leaving 1 base not matched to a gene. Looked up from germline, CDR1 is SGHRS and CDR2 is YFSETQ. The CDR3 consists of 13 residues. The DNA of the CDR3 is TGCGCCAGCAGCACAGGGGATAACTATGGCTACACCTTC. Its translation: CASSTGDNYGYTF.

In this sample, this clone turned up a few times. V usage is TRBV18 and J usage is TRBJ1-1; TRBD1 is a possible D gene (6 bases). V lost 2 bases to trimming and J lost 1 base, with 8 bases between them. CDR1 and CDR2 (germline): KGHSH, LQKENI. This CDR3 is built from 14 residues. The chain's CDR3 is CASSPGRGNTEAFF. For the CDR3, the DNA is TGTGCCAGCTCACCAGGCAGGGGGAACACTGAAGCTTTCTTT.

The CDR3 protein is CASSSRTGNSNQPQHF. In nucleotides, the CDR3 is TGTGCCAGCAGTTCCCGGACGGGAAATAGCAATCAGCCCCAGCATTTT. The V and J genes are TRBV28 and TRBJ1-5; D unresolved. The V end lost 4 bases, the J end lost 0 bases, and 13 bases lay between the germline ends. Germline V gene data show CDR1 as MDHEN and CDR2 as SYDVKM. CDR3 length equals 16 residues.

A few counts support this clone. The chain has TRBV27 and TRBJ2-1, with 9 bases aligning to TRBD1. The ends lost 2 bases at V and 14 bases at J; junction bases unmatched: 7. The germline gives CDR1 MNHEY, CDR2 SMNVEV (reference sequence). The CDR3 runs 13 residues. CDR3 protein: CASSLGTGGMKFF. The CDR3 DNA follows: TGTGCCAGCAGTTTAGGAACAGGGGGCATGAAGTTCTTC.